This T cell receptor (beta chain) appears in the sequencing data of a study of Ad26.COV2.S vaccination and SARS-CoV-2 variants. Study context: Ad26.COV2.S shots went into the muscle once or twice, 56 days apart. General observations from the study: Non-spike TCR breadth did not differ much between vaccine and placebo recipients. Among vaccine recipients, spike-specific TCR breadth exceeded that of placebo recipients.

Profiling relied on immunoSEQ multiplex PCR, and the TCRdb table lists in-frame clones only, not all of them. The sample holds a few hundred thousand clones, around 92% seen once. Treatment reported: 19 received Ad26.COV2.S at low or high dose, single or two shots; a few received placebo; per-sample allocation not given. Day 63 following the first vaccine or placebo injection was when the samples were taken. An Ad26 vector carrying the Wuhan-strain SARS-CoV-2 spike served as the vaccine. V dropped 7 bases and J dropped 1 base, with 14 bases sitting between them. From germline, CDR1 is SGHRS and CDR2 YFSETQ. This CDR3 region has 14 residues. To note about this clone: The antigen is unknown.

This chain links TRBV5-1 with TRBJ1-1; unclear D gene. This material consisted of peripheral blood, taken in a trial of Ad26.COV2.S vaccine versus placebo. The source is a person aged 18-65 years who received the Ad26.COV2.S COVID-19 vaccine or a placebo. The CDR3 DNA is TGCGCCAGCCTCGCAGGACCCCAGAACACTGAAGCTTTCTTT. Protein product: CASLAGPQNTEAFF.